This T cell receptor beta chain is from a study of vaccination effects on CD4 cells after COVID-19. The CDR3 is 15 amino acids. V was shortened by 1 base and J by 0 bases, with 8 bases between the two germline ends. CDR1 is SGHDN, CDR2 FVKESK, per germline. Notes on this clone: Its antigen is not identified.

Culture lasted 10 days before CD4+ T cell isolation. Produced via immunoSEQ multiplex PCR; TCRdb's table is partial and in-frame only. Here the sample spans some 23,000 clones, around 70% being singletons. The TCR comes from a human donor who received a COVID-19 vaccine. Material: CD4+ T cells from PBMCs cultured without peptide, obtained before COVID-19 vaccination. The V and J genes are TRBV14 and TRBJ2-3, with D perhaps TRBD2 (5 bases). CDR3 sequence: CASSQGRTSTDTQYF. CDR3 DNA: TGTGCCAGCAGCCAAGGAAGGACTAGCACAGATACGCAGTATTTT.